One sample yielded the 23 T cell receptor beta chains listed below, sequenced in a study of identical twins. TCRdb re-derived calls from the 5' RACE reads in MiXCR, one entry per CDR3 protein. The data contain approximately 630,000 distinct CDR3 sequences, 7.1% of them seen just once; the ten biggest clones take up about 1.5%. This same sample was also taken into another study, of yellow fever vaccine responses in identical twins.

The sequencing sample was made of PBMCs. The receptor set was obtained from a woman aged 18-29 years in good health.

The CDR3 DNA reads as TGCAGCGTTGAAAGGTCCCTAGCGGGGGGTGGTGAGCAGTTCTTC. It translates to CSVERSLAGGGEQFF. The chain couples TRBV29-1 to TRBJ2-1, with 11 nucleotides matching TRBD2. CDR3 length: 15 amino acids. After removal of 2 bases from V and 9 bases from J, the junction contained 9 bases not matched to a gene. Germline V gene data show CDR1 as SQVTM and CDR2 as ANQGSEA.

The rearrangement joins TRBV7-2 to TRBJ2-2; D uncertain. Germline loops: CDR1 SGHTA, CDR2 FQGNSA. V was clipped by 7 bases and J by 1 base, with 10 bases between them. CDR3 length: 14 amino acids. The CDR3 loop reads CASNLVRNTGELFF. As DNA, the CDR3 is TGTGCCAGCAACCTGGTCAGGAACACCGGGGAGCTGTTTTTT.

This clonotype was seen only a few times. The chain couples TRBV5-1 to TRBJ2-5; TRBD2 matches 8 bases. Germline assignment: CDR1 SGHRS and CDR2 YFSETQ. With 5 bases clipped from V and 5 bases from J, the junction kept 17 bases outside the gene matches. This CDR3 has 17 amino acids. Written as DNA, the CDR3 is TGCGCCAGCAGTTCCGGCGCCGGGACTAGTGGTTGGGAGACCCAGTACTTC. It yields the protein CASSSGAGTSGWETQYF.

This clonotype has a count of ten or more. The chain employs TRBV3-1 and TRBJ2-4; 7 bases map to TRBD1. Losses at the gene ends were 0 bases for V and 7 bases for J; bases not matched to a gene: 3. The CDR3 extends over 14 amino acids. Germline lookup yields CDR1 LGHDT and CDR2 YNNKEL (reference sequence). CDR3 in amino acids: CASSQEGQSNIQYF. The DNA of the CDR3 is TGTGCCAGCAGCCAAGAGGGACAGTCGAACATTCAGTACTTC.

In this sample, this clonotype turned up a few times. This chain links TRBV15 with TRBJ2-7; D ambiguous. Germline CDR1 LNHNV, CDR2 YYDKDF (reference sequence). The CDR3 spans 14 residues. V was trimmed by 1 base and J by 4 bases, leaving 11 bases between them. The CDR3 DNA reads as TGTGCCACCAGCAGAGTCCTGCTTTGTTACGAGCAGTACTTC. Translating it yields CATSRVLLCYEQYF.

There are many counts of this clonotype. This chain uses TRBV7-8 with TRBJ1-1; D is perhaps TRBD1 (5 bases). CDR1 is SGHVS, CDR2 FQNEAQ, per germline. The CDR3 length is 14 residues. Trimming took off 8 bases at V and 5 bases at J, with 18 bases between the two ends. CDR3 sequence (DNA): TGTGCCAGCCTTGGGCAGGGCTTGAGTACTGAAGCTTTCTTT. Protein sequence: CASLGQGLSTEAFF.

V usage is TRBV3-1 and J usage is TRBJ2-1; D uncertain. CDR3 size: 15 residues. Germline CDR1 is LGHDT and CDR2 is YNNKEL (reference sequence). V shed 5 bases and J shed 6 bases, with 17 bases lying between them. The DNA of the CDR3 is TGTGCCAGCAGCGGGCGGACGGGCGGTCTCAATGAGCAGTTCTTC. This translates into CASSGRTGGLNEQFF.

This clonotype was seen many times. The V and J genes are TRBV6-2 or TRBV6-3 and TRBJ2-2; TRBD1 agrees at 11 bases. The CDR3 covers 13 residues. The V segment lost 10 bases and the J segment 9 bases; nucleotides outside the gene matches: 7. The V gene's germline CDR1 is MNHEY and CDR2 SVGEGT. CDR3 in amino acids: CATTGTGGRELFF. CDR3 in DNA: TGTGCCACGACCGGGACAGGGGGAAGGGAGCTGTTTTTT.

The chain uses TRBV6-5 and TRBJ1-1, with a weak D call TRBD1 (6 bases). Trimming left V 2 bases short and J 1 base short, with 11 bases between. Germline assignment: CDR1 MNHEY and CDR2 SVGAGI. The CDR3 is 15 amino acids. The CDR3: CASSYPGHKNTEAFF. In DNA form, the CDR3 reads TGTGCCAGCAGTTACCCGGGACACAAGAACACTGAAGCTTTCTTT.

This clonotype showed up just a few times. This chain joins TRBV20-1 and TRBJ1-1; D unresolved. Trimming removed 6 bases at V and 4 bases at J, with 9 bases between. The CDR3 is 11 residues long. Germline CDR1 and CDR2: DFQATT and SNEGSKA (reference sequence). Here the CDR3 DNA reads TGCAGTGCGACAAGGTTCACTGAAGCTTTCTTT. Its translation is CSATRFTEAFF.

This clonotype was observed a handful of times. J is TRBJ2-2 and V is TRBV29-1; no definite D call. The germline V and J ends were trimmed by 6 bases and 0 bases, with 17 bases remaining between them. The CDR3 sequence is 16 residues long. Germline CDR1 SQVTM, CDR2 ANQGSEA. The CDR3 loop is CSVLDARSANTGELFF. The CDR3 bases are TGCAGCGTATTAGACGCAAGGAGTGCGAACACCGGGGAGCTGTTTTTT.

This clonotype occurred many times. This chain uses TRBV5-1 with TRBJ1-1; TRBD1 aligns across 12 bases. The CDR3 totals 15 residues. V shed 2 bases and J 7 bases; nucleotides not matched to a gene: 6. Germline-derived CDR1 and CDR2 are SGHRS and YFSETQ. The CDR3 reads CASSLGGTGGGEAFF. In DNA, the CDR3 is TGCGCCAGCAGCTTAGGAGGGACAGGGGGCGGTGAAGCTTTCTTT.

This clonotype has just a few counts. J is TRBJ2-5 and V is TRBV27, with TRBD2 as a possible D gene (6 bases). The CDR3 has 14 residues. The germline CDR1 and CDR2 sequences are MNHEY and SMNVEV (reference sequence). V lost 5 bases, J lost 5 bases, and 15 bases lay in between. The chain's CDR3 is CASSGGSGRETQYF. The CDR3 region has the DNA TGTGCCAGCAGTGGAGGTAGCGGCCGGGAGACCCAGTACTTC.

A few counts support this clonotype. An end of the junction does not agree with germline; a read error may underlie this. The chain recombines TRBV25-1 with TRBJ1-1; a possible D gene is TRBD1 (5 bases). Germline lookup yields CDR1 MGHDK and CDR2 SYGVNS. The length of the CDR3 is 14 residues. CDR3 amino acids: CASNEQGTGDEAFF. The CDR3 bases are TGTGCCAGCAATGAACAAGGGACTGGCGATGAAGCTTTCTTT.

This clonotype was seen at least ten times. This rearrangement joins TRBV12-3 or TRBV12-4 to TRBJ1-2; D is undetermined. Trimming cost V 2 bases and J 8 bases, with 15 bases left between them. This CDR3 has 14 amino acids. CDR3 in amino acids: CASSLTLQVGGYTF. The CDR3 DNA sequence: TGTGCCAGCAGTTTAACGCTCCAGGTTGGAGGCTACACCTTC.

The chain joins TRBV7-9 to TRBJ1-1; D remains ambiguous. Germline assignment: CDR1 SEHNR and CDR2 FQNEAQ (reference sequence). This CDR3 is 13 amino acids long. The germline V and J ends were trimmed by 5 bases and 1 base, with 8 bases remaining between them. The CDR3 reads CASSHSENTEAFF. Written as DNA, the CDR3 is TGTGCCAGCAGCCACAGTGAGAACACTGAAGCTTTCTTT.

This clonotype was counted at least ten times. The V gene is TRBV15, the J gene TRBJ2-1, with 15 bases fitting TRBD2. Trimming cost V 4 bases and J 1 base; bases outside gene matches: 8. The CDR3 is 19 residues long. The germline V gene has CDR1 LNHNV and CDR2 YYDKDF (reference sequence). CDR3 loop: CATSTGTSGRPGSYNEQFF. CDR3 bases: TGTGCCACCAGCACCGGGACTAGCGGGAGGCCCGGGTCCTACAATGAGCAGTTCTTC. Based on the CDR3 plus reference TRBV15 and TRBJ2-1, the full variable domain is DAMVIQNPRYQVTQFGKPVTLSCSQTLNHNVMYWYQQKSSQAPKLLFHYYDKDFNNEADTPDNFQSRRPNTSFCFLDIRSPGLGDTAMYLCATSTGTSGRPGSYNEQFFGPGTRLTVL.

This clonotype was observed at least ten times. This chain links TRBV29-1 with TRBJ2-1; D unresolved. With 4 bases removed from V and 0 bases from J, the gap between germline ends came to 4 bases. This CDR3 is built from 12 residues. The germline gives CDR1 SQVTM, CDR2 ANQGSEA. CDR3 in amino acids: CSVVPSYNEQFF. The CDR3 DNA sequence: TGCAGCGTTGTGCCCTCCTACAATGAGCAGTTCTTC.

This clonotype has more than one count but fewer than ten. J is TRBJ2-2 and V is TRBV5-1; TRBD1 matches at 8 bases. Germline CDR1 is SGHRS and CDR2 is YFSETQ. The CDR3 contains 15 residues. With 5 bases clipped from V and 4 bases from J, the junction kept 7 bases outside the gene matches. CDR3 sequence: CASSGGQGPTGELFF. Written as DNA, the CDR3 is TGCGCCAGCAGTGGAGGACAGGGACCCACCGGGGAGCTGTTTTTT. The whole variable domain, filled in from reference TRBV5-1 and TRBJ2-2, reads KAGVTQTPRYLIKTRGQQVTLSCSPISGHRSVSWYQQTPGQGLQFLFEYFSETQRNKGNFPGRFSGRQFSNSRSEMNVSTLELGDSALYLCASSGGQGPTGELFFGEGSRLTVL.

The CDR3 loop reads CASSQGPEGQGHQPQHF. In DNA form, the CDR3 reads TGTGCCAGCAGCCAAGGGCCGGAGGGACAGGGCCATCAGCCCCAGCATTTT. The chain carries TRBV3-1 and TRBJ1-5; 9 nucleotides line up with TRBD1. The CDR3 has 17 residues. CDR1 is LGHDT and CDR2 is YNNKEL in the germline V gene (reference sequence). The ends lost 1 base at V and 5 bases at J; junction bases unmatched: 9.

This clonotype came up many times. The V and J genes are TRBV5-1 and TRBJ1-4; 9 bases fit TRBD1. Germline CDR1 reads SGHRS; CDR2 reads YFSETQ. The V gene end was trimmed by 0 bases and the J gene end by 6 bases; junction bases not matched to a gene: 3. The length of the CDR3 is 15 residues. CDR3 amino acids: CASSLGDRDDEKLFF. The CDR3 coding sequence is TGCGCCAGCAGCTTGGGGGACAGGGATGATGAAAAACTGTTTTTT.

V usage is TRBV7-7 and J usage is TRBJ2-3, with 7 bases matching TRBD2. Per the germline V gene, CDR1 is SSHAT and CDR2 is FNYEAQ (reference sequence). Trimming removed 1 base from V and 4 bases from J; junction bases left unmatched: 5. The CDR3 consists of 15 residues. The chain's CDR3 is CASSLVAGDADTQYF. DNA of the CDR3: TGTGCCAGCAGCTTAGTTGCGGGAGACGCAGATACGCAGTATTTT.

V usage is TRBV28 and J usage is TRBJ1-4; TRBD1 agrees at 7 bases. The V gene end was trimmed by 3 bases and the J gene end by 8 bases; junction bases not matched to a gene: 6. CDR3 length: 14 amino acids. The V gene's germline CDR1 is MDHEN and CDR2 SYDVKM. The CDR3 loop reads CASSLPGGEEKLFF. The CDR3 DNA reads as TGTGCCAGCAGTTTGCCAGGGGGTGAGGAAAAACTGTTTTTT. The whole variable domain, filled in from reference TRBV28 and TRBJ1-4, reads DVKVTQSSRYLVKRTGEKVFLECVQDMDHENMFWYRQDPGLGLRLIYFSYDVKMKEKGDIPEGYSVSREKKERFSLILESASTNQTSMYLCASSLPGGEEKLFFGSGTQLSVL.